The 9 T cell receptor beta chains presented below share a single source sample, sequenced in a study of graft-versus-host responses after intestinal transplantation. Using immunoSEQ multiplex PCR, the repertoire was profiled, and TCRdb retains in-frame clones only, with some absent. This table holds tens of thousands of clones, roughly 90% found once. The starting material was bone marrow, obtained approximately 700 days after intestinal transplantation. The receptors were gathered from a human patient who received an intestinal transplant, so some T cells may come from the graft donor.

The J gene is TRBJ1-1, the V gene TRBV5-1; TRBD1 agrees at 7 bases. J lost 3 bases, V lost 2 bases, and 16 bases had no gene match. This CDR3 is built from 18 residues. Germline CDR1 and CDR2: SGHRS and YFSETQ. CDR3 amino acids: CASSLGGDLSRGDTEAFF. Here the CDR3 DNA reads TGCGCCAGCAGCTTAGGGGGTGATTTGTCCAGGGGGGACACTGAAGCTTTCTTT.

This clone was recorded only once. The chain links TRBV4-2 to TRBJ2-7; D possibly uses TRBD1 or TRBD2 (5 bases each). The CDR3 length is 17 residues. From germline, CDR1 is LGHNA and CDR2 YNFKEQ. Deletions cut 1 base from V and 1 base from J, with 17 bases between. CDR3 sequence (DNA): TGTGCCAGCAGCCAAGTTGACCGGGACCGAGGGTCCTACGAGCAGTACTTC. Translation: CASSQVDRDRGSYEQYF.

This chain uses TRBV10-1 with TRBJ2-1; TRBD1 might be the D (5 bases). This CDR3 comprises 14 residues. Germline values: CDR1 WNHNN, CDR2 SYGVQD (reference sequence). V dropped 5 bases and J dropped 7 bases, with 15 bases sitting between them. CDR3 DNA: TGCGCCAGCAGTCCAGGGCCCTTGGGTAATGAGCAGTTCTTC. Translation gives CASSPGPLGNEQFF.

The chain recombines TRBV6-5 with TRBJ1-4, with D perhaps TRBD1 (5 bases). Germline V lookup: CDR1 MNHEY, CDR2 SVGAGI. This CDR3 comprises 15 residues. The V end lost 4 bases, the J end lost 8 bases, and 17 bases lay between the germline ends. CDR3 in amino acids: CASSSVFPGREKLFF. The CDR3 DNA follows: TGTGCCAGCAGTTCCGTTTTCCCAGGGAGGGAAAAACTGTTTTTT.

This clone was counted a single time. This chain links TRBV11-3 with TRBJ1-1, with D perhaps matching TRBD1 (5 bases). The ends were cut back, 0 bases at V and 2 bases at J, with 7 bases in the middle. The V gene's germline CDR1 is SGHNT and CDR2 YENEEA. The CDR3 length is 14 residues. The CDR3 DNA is TGTGCCAGCAGCTTAGATGGGGACAACACTGAAGCTTTCTTT. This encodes CASSLDGDNTEAFF.

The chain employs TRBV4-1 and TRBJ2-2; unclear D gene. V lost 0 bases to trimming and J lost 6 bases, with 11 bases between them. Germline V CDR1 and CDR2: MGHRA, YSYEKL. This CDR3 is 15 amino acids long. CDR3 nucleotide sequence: TGCGCCAGCAGCCAAGAGGACCCCCCGGCCGGGGAGCTGTTTTTT. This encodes CASSQEDPPAGELFF.

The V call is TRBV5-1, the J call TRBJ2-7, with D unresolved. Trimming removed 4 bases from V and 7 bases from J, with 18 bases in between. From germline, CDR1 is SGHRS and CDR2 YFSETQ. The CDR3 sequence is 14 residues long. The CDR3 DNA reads TGCGCCAGCAGCCGTGCCCGGAGTCTTGGAGAGCAGTACTTC. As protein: CASSRARSLGEQYF.

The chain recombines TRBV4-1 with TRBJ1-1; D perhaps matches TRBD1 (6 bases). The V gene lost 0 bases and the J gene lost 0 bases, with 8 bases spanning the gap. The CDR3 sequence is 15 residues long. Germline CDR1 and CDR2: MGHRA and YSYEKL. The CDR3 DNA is TGCGCCAGCAGCCAAGAACAGGGACTGAACACTGAAGCTTTCTTT. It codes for CASSQEQGLNTEAFF.

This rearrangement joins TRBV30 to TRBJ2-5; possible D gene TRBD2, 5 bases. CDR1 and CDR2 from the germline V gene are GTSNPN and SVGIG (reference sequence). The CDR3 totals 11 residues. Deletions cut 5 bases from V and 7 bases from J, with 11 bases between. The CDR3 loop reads CAWGESRTQYF. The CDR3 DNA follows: TGTGCCTGGGGGGAGTCCAGGACCCAGTACTTC.